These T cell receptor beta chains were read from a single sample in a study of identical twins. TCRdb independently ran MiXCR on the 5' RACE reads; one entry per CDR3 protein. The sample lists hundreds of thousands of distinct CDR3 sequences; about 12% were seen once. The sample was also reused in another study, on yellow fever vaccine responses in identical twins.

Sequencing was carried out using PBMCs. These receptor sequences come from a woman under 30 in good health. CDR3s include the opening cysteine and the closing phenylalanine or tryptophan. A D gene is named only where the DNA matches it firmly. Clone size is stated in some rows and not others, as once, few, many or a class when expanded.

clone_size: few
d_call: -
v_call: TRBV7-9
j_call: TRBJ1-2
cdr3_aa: CASSLRPDIYGYTF
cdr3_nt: TGTGCCAGCAGCCTACGCCCGGATATCTATGGCTACACCTTC

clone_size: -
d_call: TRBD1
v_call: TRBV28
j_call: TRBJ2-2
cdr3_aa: CASTYQDRGYTGELFF
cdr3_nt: TGTGCCAGCACCTACCAGGACAGGGGATACACCGGGGAGCTGTTTTTT

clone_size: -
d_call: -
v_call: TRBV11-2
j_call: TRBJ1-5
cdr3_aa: CASSSQGYQPQHF
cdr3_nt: TGTGCCAGCAGCTCGCAGGGTTATCAGCCCCAGCATTTT

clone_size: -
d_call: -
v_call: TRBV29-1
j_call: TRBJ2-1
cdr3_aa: CSVEPRGHIYNEQFF
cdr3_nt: TGCAGCGTTGAACCTCGGGGACACATCTACAATGAGCAGTTCTTC

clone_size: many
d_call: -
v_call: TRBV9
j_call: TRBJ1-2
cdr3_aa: CASSVGGTASNYGYTF
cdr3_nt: TGTGCCAGCAGCGTAGGAGGGACGGCCAGTAACTATGGCTACACCTTC

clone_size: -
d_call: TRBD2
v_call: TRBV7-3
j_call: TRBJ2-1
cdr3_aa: CASSLQAGVHNEQFF
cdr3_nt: TGTGCCAGCAGCTTACAAGCGGGAGTGCATAATGAGCAGTTCTTC

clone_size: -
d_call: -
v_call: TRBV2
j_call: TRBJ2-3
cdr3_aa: CASSERHGATDTQYF
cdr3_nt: TGTGCCAGCAGTGAGAGACACGGGGCCACAGATACGCAGTATTTT

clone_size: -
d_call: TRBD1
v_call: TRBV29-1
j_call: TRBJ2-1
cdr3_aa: CSVGTGASGHEQFF
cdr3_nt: TGCAGCGTTGGTACAGGGGCCTCTGGTCATGAGCAGTTCTTC

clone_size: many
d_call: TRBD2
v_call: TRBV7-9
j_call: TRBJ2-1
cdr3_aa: CASSLGPSGGYNEQFF
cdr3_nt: TGTGCCAGCAGCTTAGGGCCTAGCGGGGGCTACAATGAGCAGTTCTTC

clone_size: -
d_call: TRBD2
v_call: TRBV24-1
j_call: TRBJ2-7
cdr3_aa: CATSDPSGSKDEQYF
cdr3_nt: TGTGCCACCAGTGACCCAAGCGGGAGTAAGGACGAGCAGTACTTC

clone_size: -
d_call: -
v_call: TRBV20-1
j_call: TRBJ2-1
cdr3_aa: CSARSGNRGLYDEQFF
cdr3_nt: TGCAGTGCTAGATCCGGTAATCGAGGGTTGTACGATGAGCAGTTCTTC

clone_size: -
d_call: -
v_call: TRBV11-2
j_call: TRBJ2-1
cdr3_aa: CASSLDARRQFF
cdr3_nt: TGTGCCAGCAGCTTAGATGCCAGAAGGCAGTTCTTC

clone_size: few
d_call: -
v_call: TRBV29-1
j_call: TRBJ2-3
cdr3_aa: CSVVGGIGTNTQYF
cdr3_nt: TGCAGCGTTGTAGGGGGAATAGGCACAAATACGCAGTATTTT

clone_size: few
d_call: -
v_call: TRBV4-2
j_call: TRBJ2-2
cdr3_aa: CASRYTVGRNTGELFF
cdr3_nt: TGTGCCAGCAGGTATACAGTTGGGAGGAACACCGGGGAGCTGTTTTTT

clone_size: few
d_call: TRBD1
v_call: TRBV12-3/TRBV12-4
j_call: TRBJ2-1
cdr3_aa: CASTAGTVGNEQFF
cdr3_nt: TGTGCCAGCACCGCCGGGACAGTGGGCAATGAGCAGTTCTTC

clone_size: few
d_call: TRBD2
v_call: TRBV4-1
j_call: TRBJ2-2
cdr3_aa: CASSQGGSSGLINTGELFF
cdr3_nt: TGCGCCAGCAGCCAAGGGGGATCTAGCGGTTTAATTAACACCGGGGAGCTGTTTTTT

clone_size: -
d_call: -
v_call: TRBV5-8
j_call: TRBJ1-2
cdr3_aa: CASSLRGGNFYGYTF
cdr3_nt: TGTGCCAGCAGCTTGCGCGGGGGCAACTTCTATGGCTACACCTTC

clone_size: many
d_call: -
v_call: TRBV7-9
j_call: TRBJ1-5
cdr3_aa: CASSSGTIGNQPQHF
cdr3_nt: TGTGCCAGCAGCTCCGGGACAATCGGGAATCAGCCCCAGCATTTT

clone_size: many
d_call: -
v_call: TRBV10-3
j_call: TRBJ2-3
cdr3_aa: CAIRGQETDTQYF
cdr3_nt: TGTGCCATCAGGGGGCAGGAAACAGATACGCAGTATTTT

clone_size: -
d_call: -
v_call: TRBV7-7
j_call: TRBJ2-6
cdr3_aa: CASSSRSGAGANVLTF
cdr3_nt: TGTGCCAGCAGCTCCAGATCGGGGGCTGGGGCCAACGTCCTGACTTTC

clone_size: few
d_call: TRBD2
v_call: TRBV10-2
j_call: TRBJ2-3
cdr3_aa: CASSESPWASGVNTDTQYF
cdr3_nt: TGCGCCAGCAGTGAATCCCCCTGGGCTAGCGGGGTTAACACAGATACGCAGTATTTT

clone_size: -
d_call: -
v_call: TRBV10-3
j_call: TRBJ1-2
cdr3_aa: CAISERPGLIYGYTF
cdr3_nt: TGTGCCATCAGTGAGAGACCGGGACTGATCTATGGCTACACCTTC

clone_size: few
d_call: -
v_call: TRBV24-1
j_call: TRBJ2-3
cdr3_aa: CATGVPGGDTQYF
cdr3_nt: TGTGCCACGGGGGTTCCCGGCGGTGATACGCAGTATTTT

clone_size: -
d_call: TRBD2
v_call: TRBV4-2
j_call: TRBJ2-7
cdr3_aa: CASSQDAAGGTYEQYF
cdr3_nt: TGTGCCAGCAGCCAAGATGCAGCGGGAGGGACCTACGAGCAGTACTTC

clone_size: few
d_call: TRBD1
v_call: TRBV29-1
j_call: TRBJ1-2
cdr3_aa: CSAERTGGGYTF
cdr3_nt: TGCAGCGCTGAGAGGACAGGGGGAGGCTACACCTTC

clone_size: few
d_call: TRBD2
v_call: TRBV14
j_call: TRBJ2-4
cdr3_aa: CASSQLSGMAKNIQYF
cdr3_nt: TGTGCCAGCAGCCAGCTTAGCGGGATGGCCAAAAACATTCAGTACTTC

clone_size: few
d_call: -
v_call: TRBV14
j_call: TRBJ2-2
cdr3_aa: CASSHKRGSNTGELFF
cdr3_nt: TGTGCCAGCAGCCATAAACGGGGGTCCAACACCGGGGAGCTGTTTTTT

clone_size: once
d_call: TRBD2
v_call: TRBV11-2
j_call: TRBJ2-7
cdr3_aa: CASSLGRTSGSPYEQYF
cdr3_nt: TGTGCCAGCAGCTTAGGGAGGACTAGCGGATCTCCCTACGAGCAGTACTTC

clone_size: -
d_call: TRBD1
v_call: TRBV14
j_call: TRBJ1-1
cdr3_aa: CASSQVGTGKRNTEAFF
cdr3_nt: TGTGCCAGCAGCCAAGTCGGGACAGGGAAGAGAAACACTGAAGCTTTCTTT

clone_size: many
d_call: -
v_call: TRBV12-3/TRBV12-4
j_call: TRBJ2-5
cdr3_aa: CASSPYYPDSIQETQYF
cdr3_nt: TGTGCCAGCAGTCCCTATTACCCGGACAGCATTCAAGAGACCCAGTACTTC

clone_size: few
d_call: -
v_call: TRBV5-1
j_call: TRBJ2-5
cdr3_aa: CASTPGGQHQETQYF
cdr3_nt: TGCGCCAGCACCCCTGGGGGGCAACACCAAGAGACCCAGTACTTC

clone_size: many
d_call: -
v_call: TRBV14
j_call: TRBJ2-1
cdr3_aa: CAGGGLYNEQFF
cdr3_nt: TGTGCCGGAGGGGGGCTTTACAATGAGCAGTTCTTC

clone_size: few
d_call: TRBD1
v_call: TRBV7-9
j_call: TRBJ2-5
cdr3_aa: CASSPRTGAGETQYF
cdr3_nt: TGTGCCAGCAGCCCCAGGACAGGGGCAGGGGAGACCCAGTACTTC

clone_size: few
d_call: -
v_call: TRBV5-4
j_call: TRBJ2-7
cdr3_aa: CASSLGTDGEQYF
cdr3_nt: TGTGCCAGCAGCTTGGGTACAGATGGGGAGCAGTACTTC